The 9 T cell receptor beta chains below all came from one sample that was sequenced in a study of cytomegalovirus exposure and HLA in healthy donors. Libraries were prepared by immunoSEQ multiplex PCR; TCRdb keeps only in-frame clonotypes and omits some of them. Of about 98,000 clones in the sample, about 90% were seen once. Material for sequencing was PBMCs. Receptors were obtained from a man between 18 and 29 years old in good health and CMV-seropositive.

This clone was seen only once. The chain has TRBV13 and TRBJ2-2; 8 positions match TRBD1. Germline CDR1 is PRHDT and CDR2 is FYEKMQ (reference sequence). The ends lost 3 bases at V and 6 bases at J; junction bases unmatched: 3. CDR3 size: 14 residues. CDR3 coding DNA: TGTGCCAGCAGCTTTGGACAGGGTTCCGGGGAGCTGTTTTTT. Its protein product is CASSFGQGSGELFF.

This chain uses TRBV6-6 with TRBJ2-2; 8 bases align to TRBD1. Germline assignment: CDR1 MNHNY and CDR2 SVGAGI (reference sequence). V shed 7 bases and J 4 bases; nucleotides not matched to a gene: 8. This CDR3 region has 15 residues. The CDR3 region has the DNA TGTGCCAGCAAAGGACAGGGAATGGGCACCGGGGAGCTGTTTTTT. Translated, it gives CASKGQGMGTGELFF.

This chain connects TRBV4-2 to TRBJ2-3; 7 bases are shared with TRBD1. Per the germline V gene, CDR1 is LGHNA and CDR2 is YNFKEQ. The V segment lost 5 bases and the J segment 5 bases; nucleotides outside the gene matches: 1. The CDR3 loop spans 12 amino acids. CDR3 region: CASSAGGDTQYF. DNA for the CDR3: TGTGCCAGCAGCGCAGGGGGAGATACGCAGTATTTT.

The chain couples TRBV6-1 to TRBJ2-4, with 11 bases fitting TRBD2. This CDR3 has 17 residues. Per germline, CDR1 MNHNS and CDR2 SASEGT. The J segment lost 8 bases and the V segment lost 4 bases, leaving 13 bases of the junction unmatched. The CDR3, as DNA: TGTGCCAGCAGTGCTTTAGCGGGAGGGGGTGTCGGAGACATTCAGTACTTC. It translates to CASSALAGGGVGDIQYF.

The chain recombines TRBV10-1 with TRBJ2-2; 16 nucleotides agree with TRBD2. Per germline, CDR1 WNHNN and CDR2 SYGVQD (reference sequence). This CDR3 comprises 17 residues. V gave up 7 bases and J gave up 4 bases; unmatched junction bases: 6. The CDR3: CASKGTSGGAITGELFF. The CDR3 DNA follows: TGCGCCAGCAAAGGGACTAGCGGGGGGGCAATCACCGGGGAGCTGTTTTTT.

The CDR3 nucleotides are TGTGCCAGCAGTTACTCGGGGGGGAGAAGTCAAGTTGAAGCTTTCTTT. Protein sequence: CASSYSGGRSQVEAFF. The rearrangement links TRBV6-5 to TRBJ1-1; a possible D gene is TRBD1 (5 bases). Per the germline V gene, CDR1 is MNHEY and CDR2 is SVGAGI. The length of the CDR3 is 16 residues. Trimming stripped 0 bases from V and 7 bases from J, with 18 bases between.

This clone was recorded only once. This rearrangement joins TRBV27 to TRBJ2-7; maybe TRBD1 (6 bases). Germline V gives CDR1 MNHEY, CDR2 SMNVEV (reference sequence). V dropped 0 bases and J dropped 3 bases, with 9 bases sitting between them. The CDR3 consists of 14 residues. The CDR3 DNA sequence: TGTGCCAGCAGTTTATCGGCAGGGGTCTACGAGCAGTACTTC. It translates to CASSLSAGVYEQYF.

The CDR3 DNA follows: TGTGCCAGCAGCCAGGATGGGGTGGGCGGGAGCTCCCCGTACGAGCAGTACTTC. It specifies CASSQDGVGGSSPYEQYF. V is TRBV7-9 and J is TRBJ2-7, with 7 nucleotides matching TRBD2. V shed 5 bases and J 4 bases; nucleotides not matched to a gene: 20. Germline loops: CDR1 SEHNR, CDR2 FQNEAQ (reference sequence). This CDR3 is built from 18 residues.

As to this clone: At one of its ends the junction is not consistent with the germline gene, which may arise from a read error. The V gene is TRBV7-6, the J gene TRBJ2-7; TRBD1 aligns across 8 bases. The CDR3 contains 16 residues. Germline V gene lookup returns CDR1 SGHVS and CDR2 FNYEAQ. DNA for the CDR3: TGTGCCAGCAGCTCTACCCGGGGGACAGGATCCTCCGAGCAGTACTTC. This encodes CASSSTRGTGSSEQYF.